Here is one TCR beta chain with its context. Primed by a sample-barcoded 5' primer and a J-beta primer mix, a second PCR proceeded for about 7 to 12 cycles. In TCRdb, the 5' RACE reads were re-called with MiXCR into one record per CDR3 protein. Here the sample spans 650,000 to 900,000 distinct CDR3 sequences, 62% being singletons. The sample originates from a study of blood T cells in healthy people across ages. CDR1 and CDR2 (germline): MNHEY, SVGEGT. The CDR3 is made up of 15 amino acids. Losses at the gene ends were 6 bases for V and 10 bases for J; bases not matched to a gene: 10. The chain recombines TRBV6-2 or TRBV6-3 with TRBJ2-1, with TRBD2 identical over 12 bases. Sequencing input: blood. The origin of this receptor is a man aged 30 to 39 in good health. CDR3 loop: CASSLLAGGRGEQFF. CDR3 DNA: TGTGCCAGCAGCTTACTAGCGGGGGGAAGAGGAGAGCAGTTCTTC.